This T cell receptor (beta chain) was captured in a study of T-cell reconstitution after alpha-beta-depleted transplantation in children. The CDR3 is 14 residues long. The V gene lost 5 bases and the J gene lost 2 bases, with 9 bases spanning the gap. Looked up from germline, CDR1 is KGHDR and CDR2 is SFDVKD. Unique molecular identifiers were built into the TCRbeta library. In TCRdb, the PCR reads were re-called with MiXCR into one record per CDR3 protein. In the table there are 190,000 or so distinct CDR3 sequences, about 6.8% of which are singletons. This clonotype has at least ten counts. This receptor was obtained from a human donor who donated a stem cell graft to a child with Wiskott-Aldrich syndrome. This material consisted of PBMCs from the stem cell graft donor, taken from the stem cell graft. This chain uses TRBV24-1 with TRBJ1-5; maybe TRBD1 (5 bases). The CDR3 region has the DNA TGTGCCACCAGTGCGGGGGAGGGCAATCAGCCCCAGCATTTT. This gives the protein CATSAGEGNQPQHF.